Shown below are 10 T cell receptor beta chains from a single sample sequenced in a study of cytomegalovirus exposure and HLA in healthy donors. A multiplex PCR was run with 60 Vbeta primers and 13 Jbeta primers. Assay: immunoSEQ multiplex PCR; the TCRdb copy retains only in-frame clones and omits some. Of about 210,000 clones in the sample, about 80% were seen once. The sequenced sample consisted of PBMCs. The origin of the receptors is a man aged 40-49 years in good health and CMV-seropositive.

A single count supports this clone. The CDR3 coding sequence is TGCGCCAGCAGCCAAAGGACTAGCGGGGCCCCTCGGGGACCAGAGACCCAGTACTTC. Translated, it gives CASSQRTSGAPRGPETQYF. This sequence joins TRBV4-1 and TRBJ2-5, with TRBD2 matching over 12 bases. The CDR3 length is 19 residues. Trimming took 2 bases from V and 4 from J; bases not matched to a gene: 14. In germline, CDR1 is MGHRA, CDR2 YSYEKL.

There are a few counts of this clone. The chain uses TRBV5-4 and TRBJ2-2; D perhaps matches TRBD2 (6 bases). Germline CDR1 SGHNT, CDR2 YYREEE (reference sequence). Trimming took 4 bases from V and 0 from J, leaving 16 bases between them. The CDR3 consists of 17 residues. CDR3 coding DNA: TGTGCCAGCAGCAAAAGGGCACTAGCCTCGAACACCGGGGAGCTGTTTTTT. This gives the protein CASSKRALASNTGELFF.

This clone was found a few times. The genes are TRBV19 and TRBJ2-7, with 8 bases lining up with TRBD1. CDR1 is LNHDA and CDR2 is SQIVND in the germline V gene (reference sequence). V lost 6 bases to trimming and J lost 13 bases; unmatched junction nucleotides: 14. This CDR3 has 13 residues. The CDR3 DNA sequence: TGTGCCAGTAGCACCGGGACAGGCTACGAGCTCTACGTC. The encoded protein is CASSTGTGYELYV.

J is TRBJ2-7 and V is TRBV5-6; TRBD2 matches at 12 bases. Germline V gives CDR1 SGHDT, CDR2 YYEEEE. V lost 0 bases and J lost 2; bases outside the gene matches: 12. This CDR3 is 19 amino acids long. The CDR3 protein is CASSLDSLAGGGGPYEQYV. The CDR3 DNA is TGTGCCAGCAGCTTGGATAGCCTAGCGGGAGGGGGGGGACCCTACGAGCAGTACGTC.

This clone has just a few counts. The CDR3 loop reads CASSNSGIKGYTF. In DNA, the CDR3 is TGTGCCAGTAGTAACTCAGGGATTAAGGGCTACACCTTC. The V gene is TRBV19, the J gene TRBJ1-2, with a tentative D call TRBD1 (5 bases). V was cut by 4 bases and J by 8 bases, with 14 bases left in between. The CDR3 is made up of 13 amino acids. The germline V gene has CDR1 LNHDA and CDR2 SQIVND (reference sequence).

The chain carries TRBV5-4 and TRBJ1-5; 12 bases are a match to TRBD1. The CDR3 is 16 residues long. V was pared by 2 bases and J by 3 bases, with 3 bases of the junction left unmatched. Germline V gene sequence: CDR1 SGHNT, CDR2 YYREEE (reference sequence). CDR3 amino acids: CASSFGTGGFNQPQHF. DNA for the CDR3: TGTGCCAGCAGCTTCGGGACAGGGGGCTTCAATCAGCCCCAGCATTTT.

The chain links TRBV27 to TRBJ1-1; D is unclear. Per the germline V gene, CDR1 is MNHEY and CDR2 is SMNVEV (reference sequence). The CDR3 length is 14 residues. The germline V and J ends were trimmed by 7 bases and 5 bases, with 17 bases remaining between them. As DNA, the CDR3 is TGTGCCAGCACCCTAGATCGGAGGAGTACTGAAGCTTTCTTT. Its protein product is CASTLDRRSTEAFF.

The chain carries TRBV6-1 and TRBJ1-1, with 8 bases aligning to TRBD1. From germline, CDR1 is MNHNS and CDR2 SASEGT. This CDR3 comprises 17 residues. J lost 0 bases, V lost 4 bases, and 10 bases had no gene match. This CDR3 is CASSGGQGGFMNTEAFF. CDR3 DNA sequence: TGTGCCAGCAGTGGTGGACAGGGAGGGTTCATGAACACTGAAGCTTTCTTT.

This clone is a singleton in its sample. The CDR3 nucleotides read TGTGCCAGCAGCTTAGCATCGCTGGGGCAGGAGCAGTTCTTC. It is translated as CASSLASLGQEQFF. J is TRBJ2-1 and V is TRBV7-9, with D maybe TRBD1 (5 bases). V was cut by 0 bases and J by 10 bases, with 13 bases left in between. In germline, CDR1 is SEHNR, CDR2 FQNEAQ (reference sequence). The CDR3 covers 14 residues. The variable domain in full, with the rest retrieved from reference TRBV7-9 and TRBJ2-1, is DTGVSQNPRHKITKRGQNVTFRCDPISEHNRLYWYRQTLGQGPEFLTYFQNEAQLEKSRLLSDRFSAERPKGSFSTLEIQRTEQGDSAMYLCASSLASLGQEQFFGPGTRLTVL.

The chain couples TRBV19 to TRBJ1-1; D ambiguous. Germline V gene lookup returns CDR1 LNHDA and CDR2 SQIVND (reference sequence). The CDR3 has 12 residues. Trimming left V 8 bases short and J 3 bases short, with 10 bases between. This chain's CDR3 is CASGSGYTEAFF. The CDR3, as DNA: TGTGCCAGTGGGAGTGGTTACACTGAAGCTTTCTTT.